The present T cell receptor beta chain was sequenced within a study of blood T cells in healthy people across ages (dated by TCRdb to the mid-2010s). Looking at the study overall: In model experiments, template switching captured roughly one uniquely barcoded TCR beta cDNA molecule for every two T cells. Using deep sequencing normalized with unique cDNA molecular identifiers, the study measured how TCR beta repertoire diversity changes with age. The donors were split into four age groups: young (average around 17 years), middle-aged (39), aged (62) and long-lived (approximately 80). To avoid experimental bias, donors of different ages were randomly spread across the sequencing lanes. The study analyzed two additional independent replicas of 1 million unique cDNA reads from the same blood draw for two donors, one aged 18 to 30 and one aged 80 or older.

The full study reports these points: Observed TCR beta diversity correlated strongly with the percentage of naive T cells measured by flow cytometry. Estimates of total diversity based on one million sequenced T cells were regarded as lower bounds and as underestimates. Bulk unsorted PBMC profiling prevented conclusive comparison of naive and antigen-experienced compartments. The long-lived group showed more naive CD4+ T cells, fewer expanded clones and increased TCR diversity than the aged group, suggesting age selection. Observed TCR beta diversity per million T cells fell roughly linearly with age, and a significant reduction was already apparent by age approximately 40. The CMV infection status of donors was not known, potentially confounding age-related changes in expanded clonotypes.

Concerning this clonotype: Its antigen is currently not known. Base qualities are not recorded, but no much larger clone differs from it by a single base.

The CDR3 measures 15 amino acids from cysteine to phenylalanine. The retained sequence is limited to the CDR3, 45 bases, with the frame set at the first base. The germline V gene yields SGHTA for CDR1 and FQGNSA for CDR2. Receptor amplification or capture employed 5' RACE. Sequencing took place on an Illumina HiSeq 2500. A second roughly 7 to 11 cycle PCR used a sample-barcoded 5' primer and a J-beta primer mix. Each TCR beta cDNA molecule received a unique molecular identifier from a template-switch 5' adaptor carrying 12 random nucleotides. At least 3 million CDR3-containing paired-end reads were obtained from each sample. All of the RNA was converted into first-strand cDNA using the Mint cDNA synthesis kit, with a TRBC-specific oligonucleotide serving as the primer. All cDNA was treated with uracil-DNA glycosylase and then went through a first 18-cycle PCR with the universal primers M1SS and BC2_uni_R. As for the original processing: For normalization, 1 million high-quality reads, each with a distinct molecular identifier, were randomly selected from each sample. Instead of being binned into consensus sequences, reads with shared molecular identifiers were discarded. MiTCR, set to a Q25 quality threshold and the strictest error-elimination algorithm, was used for CDR3 identification, clonotype clustering and error correction. A nonparametric unseen species model with Euler transformation was used to estimate a lower bound on total TCR beta diversity. TCRdb ran its own pipeline on the public reads, namely fastp trimming at Q25 and MiXCR clone calling, and kept in-frame beta chains. Each CDR3 protein gets just one entry, which takes the most common genes and DNA from the rows behind it. The V and J calls and clone size come from TCRdb's table, not from the authors' own analysis. This sample comprises about 2 million distinct CDR3 sequences, 49% of them detected only once. The top ten constitute around 2.1% of the sample.

Donors were 30 to 45 systemically healthy Caucasian individuals from Russia aged roughly 6 to 90 years. Each donor gave 8 to 10 milliliters of peripheral blood, collected into EDTA-treated Vacutainer tubes. Ficoll-Paque density-gradient centrifugation was used to isolate PBMCs, with at least 7 million per sample. Trizol reagent was used to extract total RNA from the PBMCs, yielding at least 5.5 micrograms per sample. The percentages of naive CD45RAhigh/CD27high T cells were determined by flow cytometry on a PBMC aliquot from every donor. This receptor was obtained from a woman aged 40-49 years in good health. The chain is encoded by TRBV7-2 joined to TRBJ2-7; D gene: possibly TRBD1, on 5 matching bases. The closer fit of TRBJ2-5 to the DNA end suggests the J call may be wrong. Sequencing input: blood. At the DNA level, the sequence is TGTGCCAGCAGTTCACAGGCCCTACTGAGGGAGACCCAGTACTTC. This yields the protein CASSSQALLRETQYF.